This T cell receptor beta chain was captured in a study of CXCR3-negative and CXCR3-positive naive CD8 T cells. Whole-study findings and limits: Hydrophobicity was higher for TRB CDR3s found in CXCR3-positive naive cells than in CXCR3-negative naive cells. Naive CXCR3-negative and CXCR3-positive cells had similar TRBV-TRBJ usage; memory differed.

Through 5' RACE with UMI labels, the TRB cDNA libraries were prepared. TCRdb derives one entry per CDR3 protein from the 5' RACE reads, leaving out DNA. The sample table includes about 150,000 distinct CDR3 sequences. The sorting of each CD8+ T cell subset was done in triplicate, at some 300,000 cells each. Of note for this clonotype: Its antigen is not identified.

The CDR3 contains 13 residues. Germline CDR1 SGHDT, CDR2 YYEEEE. This TCR was sampled from a human donor in good health. Some clones in this sample may be carry-over from other donors' samples. The chain has TRBV5-6 and TRBJ2-7; TCRdb's assignment of TRBD1 cannot be checked, as there is no DNA. Material: naive CXCR3+ CD8+ T cells from blood. Subset of the sample: CD45RO-CCR7+CD27+CD95- naive CD8+ T cells expressing CXCR3 (TNR3+). The CDR3 protein is CASSGGTGYEQYF.